One sample yielded the 18 T cell receptor beta chains listed below, sequenced in a study of cytomegalovirus exposure and HLA in healthy donors. PCR primers comprised 60 Vbeta and 13 Jbeta primers. Measured with immunoSEQ multiplex PCR; TCRdb has only the in-frame clones, and not every one. Seen here are nearly 110,000 clones, roughly 77% observed once, and the top ten hold about 2.5%. The specimen sequenced was PBMCs. The origin of the receptors is a man aged 35-49 years in good health and CMV-seronegative.

The CDR3 sequence: CASSYSGEKQYF. The CDR3, as DNA: TGTGCCAGCAGTTATAGCGGGGAAAAGCAGTATTTT. The chain carries TRBV6-5 and TRBJ2-3; 8 bases fit TRBD2. The CDR3 has 12 residues. In germline, CDR1 is MNHEY, CDR2 SVGAGI. With 3 bases clipped from V and 11 bases from J, the junction kept 4 bases outside the gene matches.

Comments on this clone: At the DNA level, this CDR3 is encoded by other sequences in the same sample as well. The chain couples TRBV2 to TRBJ1-2, with TRBD1 identical over 11 bases. Germline trimming cut 4 bases from V and 7 bases from J; bases unmatched to any gene: 8. Germline assignment: CDR1 SNHLY and CDR2 FYNNEI. The CDR3 runs 15 residues. In DNA, the CDR3 is TGTGCCAGCAGTGTACTTCGGGACAGGGGGTCTGGCTACACCTTC. The encoded protein is CASSVLRDRGSGYTF.

The chain links TRBV5-1 to TRBJ1-2; D possibly corresponds to TRBD1 (6 bases). Germline V gene sequence: CDR1 SGHRS, CDR2 YFSETQ. This CDR3 is 14 amino acids long. V was clipped by 0 bases and J by 6 bases, with 12 bases between them. Written as DNA, the CDR3 is TGCGCCAGCAGCTTGGTGGGTCAGGGGAATGGCTACACCTTC. Amino acids: CASSLVGQGNGYTF.

This chain joins TRBV12-5 and TRBJ2-5; 8 nucleotides match TRBD2. V shed 1 base, J shed 2 bases, and the junction held 6 bases outside the gene matches. This CDR3 comprises 16 residues. The germline gives CDR1 LGHNT, CDR2 FRNRAP. Here the CDR3 DNA reads TGTGCTAGTGGTTTGGGGGTAGCGGGGCTACAAGAGACCCAGTACTTC. Its translation: CASGLGVAGLQETQYF.

There are a few counts of this clone. V and J are TRBV10-2 and TRBJ2-3, with D perhaps TRBD2 (6 bases). The CDR3 loop spans 16 amino acids. With 7 bases removed from V and 0 bases from J, the gap between germline ends came to 17 bases. The V gene's germline CDR1 is WSHSY and CDR2 SAAADI. CDR3 amino acids: CASTQGLDRSTDTQYF. The DNA for the CDR3 is TGCGCCAGCACCCAGGGACTCGACAGAAGCACAGATACGCAGTATTTT.

This chain uses TRBV10-1 with TRBJ1-2, with D possibly being TRBD1 (6 bases). V was trimmed by 10 bases and J by 5 bases, leaving 20 bases between them. The CDR3 has 14 residues. Germline lookup yields CDR1 WNHNN and CDR2 SYGVQD (reference sequence). CDR3 bases: TGCGCCACCTCGGATATCGGGACACCTTATGGCTACACCTTC. This encodes CATSDIGTPYGYTF.

The table lists this clone with a few counts. The J gene is TRBJ1-1, the V gene TRBV5-4, with TRBD1 matching over 10 bases. Germline V gives CDR1 SGHNT, CDR2 YYREEE (reference sequence). This CDR3 region has 15 residues. V lost 0 bases and J lost 7; bases outside the gene matches: 6. In DNA, the CDR3 is TGTGCCAGCAGCTTGGAATCGGGACAGGGGTTTGAAGCTTTCTTT. Its translation: CASSLESGQGFEAFF.

The chain combines TRBV18 with TRBJ2-3; TRBD1 might be the D (6 bases). The CDR3 sequence is 14 residues long. Germline lookup yields CDR1 KGHSH and CDR2 LQKENI. The V and J ends lost 3 bases and 1 base respectively, with 8 bases between them. CDR3 nucleotides: TGTGCCAGCTCACCCTACAGGGGCACAGATACGCAGTATTTT. Its translation is CASSPYRGTDTQYF.

The gene calls are TRBV29-1 and TRBJ1-1; D unresolved. The CDR3 has 12 residues. The germline gives CDR1 SQVTM, CDR2 ANQGSEA. V was clipped by 4 bases and J by 1 base, with 7 bases between them. For the CDR3, the DNA is TGCAGCGTTGTTATCTCGAACACTGAAGCTTTCTTT. It yields the protein CSVVISNTEAFF.

This chain uses TRBV7-2 with TRBJ1-1, with D tentatively TRBD1 (5 bases). This CDR3 has 17 amino acids. Germline CDR1 reads SGHTA; CDR2 reads FQGNSA. V shed 2 bases and J shed 4 bases, with 20 bases lying between them. CDR3: CASSLTHAGLRGTEAFF. The CDR3 nucleotides are TGTGCCAGCAGCTTAACGCATGCGGGACTGAGGGGCACTGAAGCTTTCTTT.

V is TRBV27 and J is TRBJ1-6, with a tentative D call TRBD1 (6 bases). Germline loops: CDR1 MNHEY, CDR2 SMNVEV (reference sequence). This CDR3 is 13 amino acids long. V dropped 6 bases and J dropped 6 bases, with 9 bases sitting between them. The CDR3 region has the DNA TGTGCCAGCAGACAGGGATTTAATTCACCCCTCCACTTT. This translates into CASRQGFNSPLHF.

The CDR3 is CASSEMTSGGTDTQYF. Written as DNA, the CDR3 is TGCGCCAGCAGTGAGATGACTAGCGGGGGGACAGATACGCAGTATTTT. J is TRBJ2-3 and V is TRBV10-2; 13 bases fit TRBD2. Per germline, CDR1 WSHSY and CDR2 SAAADI. V shed 2 bases and J 3 bases; nucleotides not matched to a gene: 2. This CDR3 is built from 16 residues.

CDR3 residues: CASSPSLSGANVLTF. CDR3 nucleotides: TGTGCCAGCAGCCCTTCCCTCTCTGGGGCCAACGTCCTGACTTTC. V is TRBV2 and J is TRBJ2-6; D is unclear. The CDR3 runs 15 residues. Trimming removed 6 bases from V and 0 bases from J, with 9 bases in between. Germline loops: CDR1 SNHLY, CDR2 FYNNEI. Based on the CDR3 plus reference TRBV2 and TRBJ2-6, the full variable domain is EPEVTQTPSHQVTQMGQEVILRCVPISNHLYFYWYRQILGQKVEFLVSFYNNEISEKSEIFDDQFSVERPDGSNFTLKIRSTKLEDSAMYFCASSPSLSGANVLTFGAGSRLTVL.

This clone came up a few times. V and J are TRBV5-1 and TRBJ1-4; 7 bases match TRBD1. V lost 2 bases, J lost 8 bases, and 9 bases stayed unmatched. The germline V gene encodes CDR1 SGHRS and CDR2 YFSETQ. The CDR3 loop spans 15 amino acids. The CDR3 DNA follows: TGCGCCAGCAGCTTACAACAGGGGTCGTGGGAAAAACTGTTTTTT. This translates into CASSLQQGSWEKLFF.

V gene TRBV5-4 combines with J gene TRBJ2-5, with 7 bases matching TRBD1. This CDR3 is built from 15 residues. CDR1 and CDR2 from the germline V gene are SGHNT and YYREEE (reference sequence). Trimming took 4 bases from V and 0 from J; bases not matched to a gene: 6. The DNA of the CDR3 is TGTGCCAGCAGCATACAGGGGAAGTACCAAGAGACCCAGTACTTC. This translates into CASSIQGKYQETQYF.

The chain combines TRBV7-6 with TRBJ2-2, with TRBD2 as a possible D gene (6 bases). The CDR3 sequence is 13 residues long. CDR1 is SGHVS and CDR2 is FNYEAQ in the germline V gene. The germline V and J ends were trimmed by 3 bases and 4 bases, with 6 bases remaining between them. CDR3 coding DNA: TGTGCCAGCAGCTTGGGGGGCACCGGGGAGCTGTTTTTT. It specifies CASSLGGTGELFF.

This clone turned up a few times. The genes are TRBV5-1 and TRBJ1-3, with 8 positions matching TRBD1. J was trimmed by 0 bases and V by 5 bases; bases with no gene match: 10. Germline V CDR1 and CDR2: SGHRS, YFSETQ. The CDR3 runs 17 residues. Here the CDR3 reads CASSPSTGASSGNTIYF. CDR3 bases: TGCGCCAGCAGTCCATCGACAGGGGCCTCCTCTGGAAACACCATATATTTT.

The V call is TRBV19, the J call TRBJ2-7; 8 positions match TRBD2. V lost 4 bases and J lost 0; bases outside the gene matches: 5. The CDR3 has 15 residues. The germline gives CDR1 LNHDA, CDR2 SQIVND (reference sequence). The CDR3 sequence: CASSKVAGNSYEQYF. The CDR3 DNA follows: TGTGCCAGTAGTAAGGTAGCGGGGAACTCCTACGAGCAGTACTTC.